This T cell receptor (beta chain) was retrieved from a study of T cell repertoires in cytomegalovirus infection. The overall study: Public TCR beta signatures provided an indication of both CMV infection and a matching HLA type.

MiXCR, run by TCRdb on the reads, gives a single entry per CDR3 protein. The sample shows around 630,000 distinct CDR3 sequences, approximately 25% of them seen only once. V was clipped by 5 bases and J by 4 bases; unmatched bases: 5. This CDR3 has 14 amino acids. Germline V gives CDR1 MGHRA, CDR2 YSYEKL. This clonotype was observed a handful of times. The chain joins TRBV4-1 to TRBJ1-2; 9 nucleotides match TRBD1. Material for sequencing was CD8+ T cells from PBMCs. This TCR was sampled from a human donor in good health (CMV status not recorded). Some clones in this sample may be carry-over from other donors' samples. In nucleotides, the CDR3 is TGCGCCAGCAGCGGACAGGGGCTGTTCTATGGCTACACCTTC. It is translated as CASSGQGLFYGYTF.